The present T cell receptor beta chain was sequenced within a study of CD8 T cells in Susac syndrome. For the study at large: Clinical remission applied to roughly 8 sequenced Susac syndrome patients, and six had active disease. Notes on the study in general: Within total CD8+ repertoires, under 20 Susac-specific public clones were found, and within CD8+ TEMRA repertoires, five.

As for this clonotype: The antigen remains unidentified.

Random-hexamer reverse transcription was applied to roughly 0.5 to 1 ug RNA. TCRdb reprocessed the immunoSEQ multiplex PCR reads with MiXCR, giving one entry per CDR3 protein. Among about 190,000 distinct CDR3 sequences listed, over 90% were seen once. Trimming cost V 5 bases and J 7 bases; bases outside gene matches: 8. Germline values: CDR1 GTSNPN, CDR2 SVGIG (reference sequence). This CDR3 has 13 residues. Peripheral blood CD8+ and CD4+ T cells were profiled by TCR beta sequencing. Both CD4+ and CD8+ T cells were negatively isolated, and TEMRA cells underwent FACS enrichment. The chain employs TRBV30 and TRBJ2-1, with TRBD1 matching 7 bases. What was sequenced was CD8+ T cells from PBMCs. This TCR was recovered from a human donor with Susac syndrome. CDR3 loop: CAWDGTARNEQFF. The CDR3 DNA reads TGTGCCTGGGACGGGACAGCGCGGAATGAGCAGTTCTTC.